The present entry profiles one T cell receptor beta chain with its context. The antigen remains undetermined. This entry is derived from a study of cytomegalovirus exposure and HLA in healthy donors. As for the study in general: When 398 donors were genotyped, about 86% of them were found to fall in the Caucasian-associated ancestry cluster. Whole-study results and caveats: It was likely that a cluster of highly shared sequence variants was a sequencing artifact. In an earlier analysis, in 540 or so donors, most V segments appeared productive either ~87% or ~30% of the time.

Trimming shortened V by 6 bases and J by 5 bases, and 16 bases separated the two germline ends. This CDR3 has 14 residues. Germline CDR1 is LNHDA and CDR2 is SQIVND (reference sequence). The PCR employed 60 Vbeta primers together with 13 Jbeta primers. TCRdb's copy holds only in-frame clones and misses some; the assay was immunoSEQ multiplex PCR. Counted here are almost 65,000 clones, under 85% occurring once; the ten biggest clones make up about 5%. Sequencing was done on a sample of PBMCs. This receptor was taken from a male donor in good health and CMV-seropositive. The J gene is TRBJ1-2, the V gene TRBV19, with D perhaps matching TRBD1 (6 bases). CDR3 coding DNA: TGTGCCAGTAGCTTCCGGGGGGCTGAGTATGGCTACACCTTC. It codes for CASSFRGAEYGYTF. Using reference TRBV19 and TRBJ1-2 for the parts outside the CDR3, the full variable domain is DGGITQSPKYLFRKEGQNVTLSCEQNLNHDAMYWYRQDPGQGLRLIYYSQIVNDFQKGDIAEGYSVSREKKESFPLTVTSAQKNPTAFYLCASSFRGAEYGYTFGSGTRLTVV.